This entry features one T cell receptor beta chain sequence. TCRdb re-called the 5' RACE reads with MiXCR, one entry per CDR3 protein. The data show 500,000 or so distinct CDR3 sequences, about 14% seen once. CDR3 length: 16 amino acids. From germline, CDR1 is LGHNA and CDR2 YSLEER. Trimming cost V 1 base and J 3 bases; bases outside gene matches: 3. The data belong to a study of identical twins. This sample also appeared in a second study, on yellow fever vaccine responses in identical twins.

The clonotype originates from a woman aged 18 to 35 in good health. The J gene is TRBJ2-1, the V gene TRBV4-3, with 10 nucleotides matching TRBD2. Sample: CD4+ T cells sorted from blood. The DNA for the CDR3 is TGCGCCAGCAGCCAAGGCATAGCGGGAGGCTACAATGAGCAGTTCTTC. Translating gives CASSQGIAGGYNEQFF.